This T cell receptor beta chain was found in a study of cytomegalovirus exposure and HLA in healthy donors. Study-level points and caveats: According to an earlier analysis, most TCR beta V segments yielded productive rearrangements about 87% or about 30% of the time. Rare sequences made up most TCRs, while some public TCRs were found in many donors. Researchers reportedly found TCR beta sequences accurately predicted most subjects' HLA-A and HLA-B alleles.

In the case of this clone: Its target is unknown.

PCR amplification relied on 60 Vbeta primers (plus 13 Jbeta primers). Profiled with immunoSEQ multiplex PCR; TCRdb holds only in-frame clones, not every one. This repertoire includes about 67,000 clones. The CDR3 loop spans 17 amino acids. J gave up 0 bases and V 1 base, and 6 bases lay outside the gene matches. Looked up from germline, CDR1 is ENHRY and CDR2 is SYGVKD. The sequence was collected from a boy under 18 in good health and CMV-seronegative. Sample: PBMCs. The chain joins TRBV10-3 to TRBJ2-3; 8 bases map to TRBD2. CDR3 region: CAISEFRAGASTDTQYF. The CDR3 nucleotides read TGTGCCATCAGTGAGTTCAGAGCGGGGGCTAGCACAGATACGCAGTATTTT.